These 3 T cell receptor beta chains were all obtained from the same sample, sequenced in a study of prognosis after radiotherapy for stage I lung cancer. TCR beta CDR3 amplification from genomic DNA was performed by two-round multiplex PCR. The use of primers specific to each TRBV and TRBJ gene characterized first-round PCR. Each CDR3 protein gets one entry after TCRdb re-called the multiplex PCR reads with MiXCR. The sample yields roughly 38,000 distinct CDR3 sequences, around a quarter seen once. The sequencing here drew on PBMCs, taken before or after stereotactic body radiation therapy (not recorded which). Receptors originate from a donor at least 50 years old with non-small cell lung cancer.

To note about this clonotype: A much larger clone differs by one base, so this may be a read error. The chain employs TRBV7-9 and TRBJ2-3, with D maybe TRBD1 (5 bases). Deletions cut 4 bases from V and 4 bases from J, with 15 bases between. Germline V gives CDR1 SEHNR, CDR2 FQNEAQ (reference sequence). This CDR3 has 15 amino acids. As DNA, the CDR3 is TGTGCCAGCAGCTGGGGCTTACAGGCAGCAGATACGCAGTATTTT. Encoded protein: CASSWGLQAADTQYF.

Many counts were recorded for this clonotype. The chain recombines TRBV19 with TRBJ2-7; D remains ambiguous. Between the trimmed V and J ends, which lost 5 bases and 3 bases, there was a span of 14 bases. The CDR3 totals 14 residues. Germline CDR1 and CDR2: LNHDA and SQIVND (reference sequence). CDR3 region: CASSARTEDYEQYF. The CDR3 DNA sequence: TGTGCCAGTAGTGCTCGGACCGAAGACTACGAGCAGTACTTC.

This clonotype was observed many times. The genes are TRBV6-1 and TRBJ2-3, with 8 bases identical to TRBD2. Trimming at V came to 4 bases and at J to 4 bases, leaving 7 bases not matched to a gene. CDR3 length: 15 amino acids. Germline loops: CDR1 MNHNS, CDR2 SASEGT. The CDR3 sequence is CASSAKAGAADTQYF. CDR3 bases: TGTGCCAGCAGTGCGAAAGCGGGGGCTGCAGATACGCAGTATTTT.